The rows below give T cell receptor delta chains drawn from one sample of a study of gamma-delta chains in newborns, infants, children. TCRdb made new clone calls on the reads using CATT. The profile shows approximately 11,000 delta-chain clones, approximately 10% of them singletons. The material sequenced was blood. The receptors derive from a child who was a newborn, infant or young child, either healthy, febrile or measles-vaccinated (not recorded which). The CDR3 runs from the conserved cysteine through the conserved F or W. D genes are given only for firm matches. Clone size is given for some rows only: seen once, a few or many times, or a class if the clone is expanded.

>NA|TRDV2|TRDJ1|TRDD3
CACDPVLGDRGYTDKLIF
TGTGCCTGTGACCCAGTACTGGGGGATAGAGGGTACACCGATAAACTCATCTTT
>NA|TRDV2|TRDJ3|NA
CACDTVGTRGIRAWDTRQMFF
TGTGCCTGTGACACCGTGGGTACTAGAGGGATAAGAGCCTGGGACACCCGACAGATGTTTTTC
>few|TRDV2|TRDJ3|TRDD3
CACDPLGDLSSWDTRQMFF
TGTGCCTGTGACCCTCTGGGGGACCTTAGCTCCTGGGACACCCGACAGATGTTTTTC
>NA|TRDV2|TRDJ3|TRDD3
CACDTGGYGSWDTRQMFF
TGTGCCTGTGACACTGGGGGATACGGGTCCTGGGACACCCGACAGATGTTTTTC
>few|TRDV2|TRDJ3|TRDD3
CACDTGGYLSSWDTRQTFF
TGTGCCTGTGACACTGGGGGATACTTAAGCTCCTGGGACACCCGACAGACGTTTTTC
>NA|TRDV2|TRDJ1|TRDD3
CACVLLGDTDGKLIF
TGTGCCTGTGTATTACTGGGGGATACGGACGGGAAACTCATCTTT
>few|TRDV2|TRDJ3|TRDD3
CACDTGGYATWDTRQMFF
TGTGCCTGTGACACTGGGGGATACGCCACCTGGGACACCCGACAGATGTTTTTC
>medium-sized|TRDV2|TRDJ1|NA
CACDTLGSNTDKLIF
TGTGCCTGTGACACCTTGGGGTCGAACACCGATAAACTCATCTTT
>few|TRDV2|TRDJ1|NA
CACDSLGPALADKLIF
TGTGCCTGTGACTCACTGGGCCCCGCTTTGGCCGATAAACTCATCTTT
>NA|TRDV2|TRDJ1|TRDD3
CACDTLGDRDTDKLIF
TGTGCCTGTGACACACTGGGGGATAGAGACACCGATAAACTCATCTTT
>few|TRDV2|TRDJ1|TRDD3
CACGILLGGEYTDKLIF
TGTGCCTGTGGCATCCTACTGGGGGGCGAGTACACCGATAAACTCATCTTT
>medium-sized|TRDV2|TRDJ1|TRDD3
CACDTLLGDPTGDKLIF
TGTGCCTGTGACACTTTACTGGGGGATCCAACGGGCGATAAACTCATCTTT
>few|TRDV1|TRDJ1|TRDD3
CALGEPVHFRGIRTDKLIF
TGTGCTCTTGGGGAACCAGTCCATTTCAGGGGGATTCGCACCGATAAACTCATCTTT
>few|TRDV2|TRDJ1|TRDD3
CACDTYLAPVTLSYGGGITDKLIF
TGTGCCTGTGACACGTACCTCGCCCCCGTCACCCTTTCTTACGGTGGGGGAATCACCGATAAACTCATCTTT
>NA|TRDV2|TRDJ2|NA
CACDPLVGGPALTAQLFF
TGTGCCTGTGACCCGCTAGTGGGGGGTCCCGCTTTGACAGCACAACTCTTCTTT
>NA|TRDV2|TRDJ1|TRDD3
CACDILGDLEVGHKLIF
TGTGCCTGCGACATCCTGGGGGACCTGGAGGTAGGGCATAAACTCATCTTT
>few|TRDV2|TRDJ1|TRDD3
CACVNFRHWGIPADKLIF
TGTGCCTGTGTGAATTTTAGGCACTGGGGGATTCCGGCCGATAAACTCATCTTT
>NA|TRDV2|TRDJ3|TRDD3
CACDTVLGDTVSWDTRQMFF
TGTGCCTGTGACACCGTACTGGGGGATACGGTTTCCTGGGACACCCGACAGATGTTTTTC
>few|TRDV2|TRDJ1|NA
CACDALEGITDKLIF
TGTGCCTGTGACGCCCTTGAGGGGATCACCGATAAACTCATCTTT
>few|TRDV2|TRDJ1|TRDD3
CACDSVGTGGGLDKLIF
TGTGCCTGTGACTCCGTCGGTACTGGGGGAGGACTCGATAAACTCATCTTT
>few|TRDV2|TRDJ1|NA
CACDTLLGGLTGDKLIF
TGTGCCTGTGACACGTTGTTGGGGGGCCTTACGGGCGATAAACTCATCTTT
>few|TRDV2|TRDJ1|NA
CACDAMGGYTDKLIF
TGTGCCTGTGACGCCATGGGGGGTTACACCGATAAACTCATCTTT
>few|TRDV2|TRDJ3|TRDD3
CACDSTGGYDGSSSWDTRQMFF
TGTGCCTGTGACTCTACTGGGGGATACGACGGGTCGAGCTCCTGGGACACCCGACAGATGTTTTTC
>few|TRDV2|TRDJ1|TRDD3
CACDTVTGGYHTDKLIF
TGTGCCTGTGACACCGTTACTGGGGGATACCACACCGATAAACTCATCTTT
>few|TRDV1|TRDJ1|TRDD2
CALGELRPSYGAVPITDKLIF
TGTGCTCTTGGGGAATTACGGCCTTCCTACGGAGCGGTACCCATCACCGATAAACTCATCTTT
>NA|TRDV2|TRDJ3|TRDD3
CACDTAGLGDTNWDTRQMFF
TGTGCCTGTGACACCGCCGGCTTGGGGGATACAAACTGGGACACCCGACAGATGTTTTTC
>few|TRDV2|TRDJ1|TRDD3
CACDTLGLYTDKLIF
TGTGCCTGTGACACACTGGGGCTGTACACCGATAAACTCATCTTT
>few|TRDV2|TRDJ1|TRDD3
CACDTVGDTPVATDKLIF
TGTGCCTGTGACACCGTGGGGGATACGCCGGTTGCGACCGATAAACTCATCTTT
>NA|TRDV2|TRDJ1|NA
CACGTVLAADKLIF
TGTGCCTGTGGCACTGTATTAGCCGCCGATAAACTCATCTTT
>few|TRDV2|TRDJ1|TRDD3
CACDSLILGDTSDKLIF
TGTGCCTGTGACTCCCTTATACTGGGGGATACGTCCGATAAACTCATCTTT
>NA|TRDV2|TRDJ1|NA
CACDKVGDTDKLIF
TGTGCCTGTGACAAAGTGGGCGACACCGATAAACTCATCTTT
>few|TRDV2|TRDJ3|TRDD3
CACDTVRTGGSGLTWDTRQMFF
TGTGCCTGTGACACCGTTCGTACTGGGGGATCCGGCCTAACCTGGGACACCCGACAGATGTTTTTC
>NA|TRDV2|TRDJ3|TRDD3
CACDTLLGDTLSWDTRQMFF
TGTGCCTGTGACACTCTACTGGGGGATACGCTCTCCTGGGACACCCGACAGATGTTTTTC